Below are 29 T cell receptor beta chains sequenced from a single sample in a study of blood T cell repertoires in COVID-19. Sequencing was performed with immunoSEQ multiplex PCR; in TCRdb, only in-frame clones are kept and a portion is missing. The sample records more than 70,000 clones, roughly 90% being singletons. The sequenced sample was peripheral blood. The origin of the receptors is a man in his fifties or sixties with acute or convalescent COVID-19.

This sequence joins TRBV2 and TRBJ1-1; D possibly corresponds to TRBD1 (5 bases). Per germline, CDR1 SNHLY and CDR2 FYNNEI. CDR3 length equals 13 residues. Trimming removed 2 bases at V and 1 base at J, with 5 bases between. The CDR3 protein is CASSERGNTEAFF. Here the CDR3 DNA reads TGTGCCAGCAGTGAAAGGGGGAACACTGAAGCTTTCTTT.

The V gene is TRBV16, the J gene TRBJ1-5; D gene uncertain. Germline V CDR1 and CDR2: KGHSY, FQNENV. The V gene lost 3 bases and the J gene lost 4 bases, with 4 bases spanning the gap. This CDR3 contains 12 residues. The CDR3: CASSQSNQPQHF. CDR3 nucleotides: TGTGCCAGCAGCCAGTCAAATCAGCCCCAGCATTTT.

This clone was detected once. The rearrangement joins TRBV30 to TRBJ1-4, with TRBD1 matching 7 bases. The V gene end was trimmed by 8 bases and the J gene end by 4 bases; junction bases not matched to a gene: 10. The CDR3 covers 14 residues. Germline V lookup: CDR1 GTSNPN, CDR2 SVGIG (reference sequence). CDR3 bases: TGTGCCACCTCGCCGGGACAGTTTAATGAAAAACTGTTTTTT. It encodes CATSPGQFNEKLFF.

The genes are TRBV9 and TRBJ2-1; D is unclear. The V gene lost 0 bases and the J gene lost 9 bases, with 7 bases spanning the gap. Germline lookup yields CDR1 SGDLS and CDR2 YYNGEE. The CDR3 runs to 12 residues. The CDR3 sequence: CASSVDVGEQFF. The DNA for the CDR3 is TGTGCCAGCAGCGTAGATGTCGGTGAGCAGTTCTTC.

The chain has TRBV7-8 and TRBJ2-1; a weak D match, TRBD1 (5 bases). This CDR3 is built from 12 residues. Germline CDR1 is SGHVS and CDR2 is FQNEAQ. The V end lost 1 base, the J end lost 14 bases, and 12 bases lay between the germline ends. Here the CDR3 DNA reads TGTGCCAGCAGCTTAGAGAGCAGGGCGAAGTTCTTC. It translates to CASSLESRAKFF.

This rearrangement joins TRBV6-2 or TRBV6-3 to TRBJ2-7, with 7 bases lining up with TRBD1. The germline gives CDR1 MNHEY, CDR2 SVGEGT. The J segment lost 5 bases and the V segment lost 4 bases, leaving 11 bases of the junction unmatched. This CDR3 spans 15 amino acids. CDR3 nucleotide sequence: TGTGCCAGCAGTTGGACACAGGGGATAAGCCACGAGCAGTACTTC. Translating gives CASSWTQGISHEQYF.

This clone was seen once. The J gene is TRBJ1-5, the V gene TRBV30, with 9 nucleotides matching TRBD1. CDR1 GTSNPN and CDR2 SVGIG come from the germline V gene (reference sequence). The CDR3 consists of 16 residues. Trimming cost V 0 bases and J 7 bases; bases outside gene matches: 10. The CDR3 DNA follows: TGTGCCTGGAGTGTCCGGACAGGGGCGGAGAGGCAGCCCCAGCATTTT. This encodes CAWSVRTGAERQPQHF. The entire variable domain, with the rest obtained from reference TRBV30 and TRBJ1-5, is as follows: SQTIHQWPATLVQPVGSPLSLECTVEGTSNPNLYWYRQAAGRGLQLLFYSVGIGQISSEVPQNLSASRPQDRQFILSSKKLLLSDSGFYLCAWSVRTGAERQPQHFGDGTRLSIL.

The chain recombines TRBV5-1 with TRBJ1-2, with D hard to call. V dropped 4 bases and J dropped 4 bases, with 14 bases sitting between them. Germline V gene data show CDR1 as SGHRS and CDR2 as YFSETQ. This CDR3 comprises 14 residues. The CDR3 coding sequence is TGCGCCAGCAGCCCACGGGTCAGCTCCTATGGCTACACCTTC. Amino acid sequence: CASSPRVSSYGYTF.

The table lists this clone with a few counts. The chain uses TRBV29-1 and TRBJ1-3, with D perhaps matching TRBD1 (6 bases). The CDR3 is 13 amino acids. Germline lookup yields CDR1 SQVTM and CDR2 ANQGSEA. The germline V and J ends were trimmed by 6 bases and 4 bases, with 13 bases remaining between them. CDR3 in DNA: TGCAGCGTGGATCGGACAGACGGAAACACCATATATTTT. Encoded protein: CSVDRTDGNTIYF.

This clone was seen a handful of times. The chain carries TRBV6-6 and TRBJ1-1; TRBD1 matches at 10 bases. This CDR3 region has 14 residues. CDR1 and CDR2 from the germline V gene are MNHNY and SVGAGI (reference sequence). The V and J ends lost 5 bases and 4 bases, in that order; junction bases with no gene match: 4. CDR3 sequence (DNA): TGTGCCAGCAGTAGTAGACAGGGGGCCACTGAAGCTTTCTTT. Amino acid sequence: CASSSRQGATEAFF.

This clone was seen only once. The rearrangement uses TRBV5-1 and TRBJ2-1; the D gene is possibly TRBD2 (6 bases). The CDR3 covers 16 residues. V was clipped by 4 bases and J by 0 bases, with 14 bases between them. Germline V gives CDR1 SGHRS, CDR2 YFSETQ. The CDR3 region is CASSPGGAGSYNEQFF. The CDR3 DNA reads TGCGCCAGCAGCCCGGGCGGGGCCGGCTCCTACAATGAGCAGTTCTTC. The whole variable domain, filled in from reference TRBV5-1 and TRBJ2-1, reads KAGVTQTPRYLIKTRGQQVTLSCSPISGHRSVSWYQQTPGQGLQFLFEYFSETQRNKGNFPGRFSGRQFSNSRSEMNVSTLELGDSALYLCASSPGGAGSYNEQFFGPGTRLTVL.

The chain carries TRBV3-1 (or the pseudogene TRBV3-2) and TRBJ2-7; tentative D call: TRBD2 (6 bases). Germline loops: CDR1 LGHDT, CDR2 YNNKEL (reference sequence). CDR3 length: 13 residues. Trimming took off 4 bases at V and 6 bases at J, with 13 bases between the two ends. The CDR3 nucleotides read TGTGCCAGCAGCCTGAAGCGGAGGGCCGAGCAGTACTTC. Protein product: CASSLKRRAEQYF.

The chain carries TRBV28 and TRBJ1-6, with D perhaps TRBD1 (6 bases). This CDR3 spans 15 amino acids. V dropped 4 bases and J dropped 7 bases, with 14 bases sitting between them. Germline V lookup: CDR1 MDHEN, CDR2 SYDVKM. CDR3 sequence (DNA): TGTGCCAGCAGTTCGGGACACCCATACAATTCACCCCTCCACTTT. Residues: CASSSGHPYNSPLHF.

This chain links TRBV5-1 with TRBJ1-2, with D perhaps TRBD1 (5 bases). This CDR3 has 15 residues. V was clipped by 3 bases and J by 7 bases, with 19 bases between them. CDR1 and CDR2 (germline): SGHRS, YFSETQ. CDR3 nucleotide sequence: TGCGCCAGCAGCTCCTATATTGGACATGACTCTGGCTACACCTTC. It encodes CASSSYIGHDSGYTF.

CDR3 sequence reads: CASSSSGESYEQYF. For the CDR3, the DNA is TGCGCCAGCAGCTCGTCAGGGGAATCCTACGAGCAGTACTTC. The chain is built from TRBV5-1 and TRBJ2-7, with D possibly TRBD1 on 6 matching bases. The CDR3 is 14 residues long. Germline values: CDR1 SGHRS, CDR2 YFSETQ. The V end lost 3 bases, the J end lost 1 base, and 11 bases lay between the germline ends. The full variable domain, in which reference TRBV5-1 and TRBJ2-7 provide the parts outside the CDR3, is KAGVTQTPRYLIKTRGQQVTLSCSPISGHRSVSWYQQTPGQGLQFLFEYFSETQRNKGNFPGRFSGRQFSNSRSEMNVSTLELGDSALYLCASSSSGESYEQYFGPGTRLTVT.

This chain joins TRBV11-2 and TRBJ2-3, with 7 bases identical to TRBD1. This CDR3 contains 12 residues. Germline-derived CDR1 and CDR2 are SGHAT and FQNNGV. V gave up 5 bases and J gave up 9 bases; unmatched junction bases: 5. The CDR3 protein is CASSTQGVTQYF. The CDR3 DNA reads TGTGCCAGCAGCACCCAGGGGGTCACGCAGTATTTT.

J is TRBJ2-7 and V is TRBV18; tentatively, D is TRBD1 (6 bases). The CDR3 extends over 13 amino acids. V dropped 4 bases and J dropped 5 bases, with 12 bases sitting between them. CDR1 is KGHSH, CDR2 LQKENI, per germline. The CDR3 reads CASSQSRGHEQYF. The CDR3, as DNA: TGTGCCAGCTCACAGTCCAGGGGCCACGAGCAGTACTTC.

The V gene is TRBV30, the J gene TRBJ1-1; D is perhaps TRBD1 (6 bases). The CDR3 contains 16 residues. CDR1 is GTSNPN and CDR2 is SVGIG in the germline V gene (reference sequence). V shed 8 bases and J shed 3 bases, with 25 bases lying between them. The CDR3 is CAHIPARTRGDTEAFF. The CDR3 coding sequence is TGTGCCCACATCCCCGCGCGAACCAGGGGTGACACTGAAGCTTTCTTT.

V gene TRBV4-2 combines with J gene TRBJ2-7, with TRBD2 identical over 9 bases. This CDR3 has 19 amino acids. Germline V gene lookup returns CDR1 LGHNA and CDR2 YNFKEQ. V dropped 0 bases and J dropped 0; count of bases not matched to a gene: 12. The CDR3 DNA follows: TGTGCCAGCAGCCAAGATCTGGGAGCGGGGGGCCCGAGCTCCTACGAGCAGTACTTC. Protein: CASSQDLGAGGPSSYEQYF.

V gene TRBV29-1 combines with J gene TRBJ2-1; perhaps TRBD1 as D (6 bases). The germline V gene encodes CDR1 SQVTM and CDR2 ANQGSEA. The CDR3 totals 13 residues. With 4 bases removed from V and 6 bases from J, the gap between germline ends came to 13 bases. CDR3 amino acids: CSVGRGVGNEQFF. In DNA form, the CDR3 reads TGCAGCGTTGGCAGGGGAGTTGGCAATGAGCAGTTCTTC.

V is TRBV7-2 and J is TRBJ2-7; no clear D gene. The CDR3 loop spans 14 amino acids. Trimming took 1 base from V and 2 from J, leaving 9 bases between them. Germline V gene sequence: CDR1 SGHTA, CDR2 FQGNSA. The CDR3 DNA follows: TGTGCCAGCAGCTTAGACTACCCTCCCTACGAGCAGTACTTC. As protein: CASSLDYPPYEQYF.

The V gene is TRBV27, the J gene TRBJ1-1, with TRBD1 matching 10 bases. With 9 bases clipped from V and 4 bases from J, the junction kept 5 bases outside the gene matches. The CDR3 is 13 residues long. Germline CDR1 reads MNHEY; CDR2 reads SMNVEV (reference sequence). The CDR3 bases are TGTGCCAGTTCAGGGACAGGGGTCACTGAAGCTTTCTTT. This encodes CASSGTGVTEAFF.

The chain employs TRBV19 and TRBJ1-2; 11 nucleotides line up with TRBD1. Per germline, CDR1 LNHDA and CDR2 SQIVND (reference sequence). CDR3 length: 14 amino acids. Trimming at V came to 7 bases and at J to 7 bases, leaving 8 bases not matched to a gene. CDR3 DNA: TGTGCCAGTATCGGAAGGACAGGGGGCTCTGGCTACACCTTC. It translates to CASIGRTGGSGYTF.

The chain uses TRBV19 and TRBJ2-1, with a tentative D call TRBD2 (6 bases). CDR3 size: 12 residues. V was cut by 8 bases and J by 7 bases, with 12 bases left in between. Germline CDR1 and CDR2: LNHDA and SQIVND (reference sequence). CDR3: CASGRSGNEQFF. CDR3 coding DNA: TGTGCCAGTGGGCGGAGCGGGAATGAGCAGTTCTTC.

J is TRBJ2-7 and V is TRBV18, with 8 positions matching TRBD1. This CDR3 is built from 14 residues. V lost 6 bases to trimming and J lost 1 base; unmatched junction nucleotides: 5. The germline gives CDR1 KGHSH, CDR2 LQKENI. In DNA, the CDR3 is TGTGCCAGCTCCAGGGGGCTGGAATCCTACGAGCAGTACTTC. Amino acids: CASSRGLESYEQYF.

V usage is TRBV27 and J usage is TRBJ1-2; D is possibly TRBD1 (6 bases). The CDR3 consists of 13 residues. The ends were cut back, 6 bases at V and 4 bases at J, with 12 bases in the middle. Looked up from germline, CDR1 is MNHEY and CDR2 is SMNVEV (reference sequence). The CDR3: CASRSNRAYGYTF. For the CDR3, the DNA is TGTGCCAGCAGGTCCAACAGGGCCTATGGCTACACCTTC.

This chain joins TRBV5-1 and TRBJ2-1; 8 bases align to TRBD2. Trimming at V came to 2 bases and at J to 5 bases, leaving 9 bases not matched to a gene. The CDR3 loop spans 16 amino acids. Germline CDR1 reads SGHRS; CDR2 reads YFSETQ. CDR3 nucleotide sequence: TGCGCCAGCAGCTTTCGACCGGGGGGGAACCACAATGAGCAGTTCTTC. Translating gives CASSFRPGGNHNEQFF.

The chain's CDR3 is CASSYQYSSYNEQFF. In DNA form, the CDR3 reads TGTGCCAGCAGTTATCAGTACAGCTCCTACAATGAGCAGTTCTTC. V and J are TRBV6-2 or TRBV6-3 and TRBJ2-1; D ambiguous. V gave up 3 bases and J gave up 0 bases, with 9 bases separating them. Germline CDR1 reads MNHEY; CDR2 reads SVGEGT. This CDR3 contains 15 residues.

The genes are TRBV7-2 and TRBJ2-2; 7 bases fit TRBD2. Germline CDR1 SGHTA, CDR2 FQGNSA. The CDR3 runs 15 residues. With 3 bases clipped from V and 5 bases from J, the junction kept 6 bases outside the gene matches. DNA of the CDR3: TGTGCCAGCAGCTTGCGACTAGCCGATACCGGGGAGCTGTTTTTT. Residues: CASSLRLADTGELFF. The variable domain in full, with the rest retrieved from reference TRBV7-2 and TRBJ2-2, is GAGVSQSPSNKVTEKGKDVELRCDPISGHTALYWYRQSLGQGLEFLIYFQGNSAPDKSGLPSDRFSAERTGGSVSTLTIQRTQQEDSAVYLCASSLRLADTGELFFGEGSRLTVL.